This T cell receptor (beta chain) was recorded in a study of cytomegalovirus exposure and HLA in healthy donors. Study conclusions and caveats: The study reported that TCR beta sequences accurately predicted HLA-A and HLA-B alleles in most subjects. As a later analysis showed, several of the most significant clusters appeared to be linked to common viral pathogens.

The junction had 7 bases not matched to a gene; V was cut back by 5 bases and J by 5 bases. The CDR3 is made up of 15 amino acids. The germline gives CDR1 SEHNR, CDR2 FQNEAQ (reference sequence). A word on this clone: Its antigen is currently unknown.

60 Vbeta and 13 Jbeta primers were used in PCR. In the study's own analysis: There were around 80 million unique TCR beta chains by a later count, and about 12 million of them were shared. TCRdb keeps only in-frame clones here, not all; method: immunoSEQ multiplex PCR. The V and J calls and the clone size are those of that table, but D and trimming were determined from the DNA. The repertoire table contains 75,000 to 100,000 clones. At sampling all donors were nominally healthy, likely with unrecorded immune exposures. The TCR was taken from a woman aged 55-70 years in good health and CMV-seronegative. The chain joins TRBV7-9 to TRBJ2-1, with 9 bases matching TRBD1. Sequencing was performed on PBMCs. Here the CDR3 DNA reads TGTGCCAGCAGCCCGGAGGACAGGGGTCACAATGAGCAGTTCTTC. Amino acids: CASSPEDRGHNEQFF.